Presented here are 13 T cell receptor beta chains from one specimen sequenced in a study of T-cell memory formation after mild COVID-19. TCRdb reanalysed the 5' RACE reads using MiXCR and keeps one entry per CDR3 protein. This table holds about 27,000 distinct CDR3 sequences, about 15% found once. Sequencing used PBMCs or a T cell subset sorted from them (not recorded which). All receptors derive from an adult who had mild COVID-19 (a few samples of this study predate the infection). Cell type and time point are not known.

V gene TRBV12-3 or TRBV12-4 combines with J gene TRBJ1-2; no firm D call. Trimming left V 6 bases short and J 6 bases short, with 11 bases between. This CDR3 contains 12 residues. This chain's CDR3 is CASSSTIHGYTF. The CDR3, as DNA: TGTGCCAGCAGCTCTACTATTCATGGCTACACCTTC.

This clonotype was seen repeatedly, ten times or more. The CDR3 reads CASSLGGMNTEAFF. The CDR3, as DNA: TGCGCCAGCAGCTTGGGGGGGATGAACACTGAAGCTTTCTTT. The chain employs TRBV5-1 and TRBJ1-1, with D possibly being TRBD1 (5 bases). V dropped 0 bases and J dropped 0 bases, with 6 bases sitting between them. Germline V gene lookup returns CDR1 SGHRS and CDR2 YFSETQ. This CDR3 spans 14 amino acids.

This clonotype was counted only a few times. The genes are TRBV7-6 and TRBJ2-3, with unresolved D. The V and J ends lost 1 base and 0 bases respectively, with 8 bases between them. The CDR3 contains 15 residues. Germline values: CDR1 SGHVS, CDR2 FNYEAQ. The CDR3 DNA reads TGTGCCAGCAGCTTAGAGGCCCGAAGCACAGATACGCAGTATTTT. It codes for CASSLEARSTDTQYF.

This clonotype has a count of ten or more. The rearrangement joins TRBV5-1 to TRBJ2-5; D is perhaps TRBD1 (6 bases). Germline V gives CDR1 SGHRS, CDR2 YFSETQ. The CDR3 sequence is 14 residues long. V dropped 2 bases and J dropped 5 bases, with 13 bases sitting between them. The CDR3 DNA reads as TGCGCCAGCAGCTTTGGACAGCCCACGGAGACCCAGTACTTC. This translates into CASSFGQPTETQYF.

This rearrangement joins TRBV12-3 or TRBV12-4 to TRBJ1-1; unclear D gene. This CDR3 spans 12 amino acids. The V end was cut by 6 bases, the J end by 5 bases, with 10 bases between. This chain's CDR3 is CASSGLGTEAFF. The CDR3 DNA reads TGTGCCAGCAGCGGACTAGGTACTGAAGCTTTCTTT.

This clonotype has at least ten counts. This chain joins TRBV3-1 and TRBJ2-6; 8 positions agree with TRBD1. Germline CDR1 LGHDT, CDR2 YNNKEL (reference sequence). CDR3 length equals 15 residues. The V gene end was trimmed by 4 bases and the J gene end by 4 bases; junction bases not matched to a gene: 3. This chain's CDR3 is CASSRQGSGANVLTF. CDR3 coding DNA: TGTGCCAGCAGCCGACAGGGGTCCGGGGCCAACGTCCTGACTTTC.

This clonotype was counted at least ten times. This sequence joins TRBV4-1 and TRBJ1-1, with D perhaps TRBD1 (6 bases). Germline CDR1 and CDR2: MGHRA and YSYEKL. The V end was cut by 1 base, the J end by 1 base, with 19 bases between. The length of the CDR3 is 18 residues. The CDR3 coding sequence is TGCGCCAGCAGCCAAGGGGGGCGGAAGGACACGAGGAACACTGAAGCTTTCTTT. Protein product: CASSQGGRKDTRNTEAFF.

CDR3 coding DNA: TGTGCCAGCAGACCTCCACCGCGGGGAGGAGGCAGAGAGACCCAGTACTTC. This gives the protein CASRPPPRGGGRETQYF. The V call is TRBV7-2, the J call TRBJ2-5, with D tentatively TRBD2 (6 bases). CDR3 size: 17 residues. Trimming removed 6 bases from V and 4 bases from J, with 24 bases in between. Germline loops: CDR1 SGHTA, CDR2 FQGNSA.

The chain has TRBV24-1 and TRBJ2-3; TRBD2 matches at 13 bases. The trim removed 3 bases at V and 5 bases at J, leaving 7 bases unmatched. The germline CDR1 and CDR2 sequences are KGHDR and SFDVKD. The CDR3 extends over 17 amino acids. Here the CDR3 reads CATSDVLAGGLQDTQYF. CDR3 DNA: TGTGCCACCAGTGATGTACTAGCGGGAGGGCTCCAAGATACGCAGTATTTT.

This clonotype was seen repeatedly, ten times or more. V is TRBV4-2 and J is TRBJ1-4; D gene ambiguous. Per the germline V gene, CDR1 is LGHNA and CDR2 is YNFKEQ. V was shortened by 1 base and J by 5 bases, with 14 bases between the two germline ends. This CDR3 contains 16 residues. The CDR3 nucleotides are TGTGCCAGCAGCCAAGTGACCCCACGGCCCAATGAAAAACTGTTTTTT. Residues: CASSQVTPRPNEKLFF.

The chain carries TRBV4-1 and TRBJ1-5, with D perhaps matching TRBD1 (5 bases). CDR3 length equals 16 residues. Germline CDR1 reads MGHRA; CDR2 reads YSYEKL. V was trimmed by 2 bases and J by 5 bases, leaving 16 bases between them. Written as DNA, the CDR3 is TGCGCCAGCAGCCAAACGCCGGGGACGACCGATCAGCCCCAGCATTTT. Residues: CASSQTPGTTDQPQHF.

This clonotype was seen ten or more times. V and J are TRBV5-6 and TRBJ2-1; D is possibly TRBD2 (5 bases). The CDR3 loop spans 15 amino acids. Germline V lookup: CDR1 SGHDT, CDR2 YYEEEE. V shed 0 bases and J shed 7 bases, with 14 bases lying between them. The DNA for the CDR3 is TGTGCCAGCAGCTTGGGACTAACCCTTTCGAATGAGCAGTTCTTC. Its protein product is CASSLGLTLSNEQFF.

The sample holds many counts of this clonotype. The chain recombines TRBV4-2 with TRBJ2-1, with D perhaps being TRBD1 or TRBD2 (5 bases each). The ends were cut back, 0 bases at V and 4 bases at J, with 16 bases in the middle. CDR3 length: 17 residues. Germline V gene data show CDR1 as LGHNA and CDR2 as YNFKEQ. CDR3 coding DNA: TGTGCCAGCAGCCAAGATATCGGACAAACGGGGTACAATGAGCAGTTCTTC. As protein: CASSQDIGQTGYNEQFF.